Within the sample, the clone carrying this T cell receptor (beta chain) is medium-sized (0.01 to 0.1%). Its antigen is not known. This sample is drawn from a study of T cell repertoires in aging, cancer and after chemotherapy. As for the study in general: Donors were grouped into six age bands spanning 30 or younger through 70 or older. Points from the study as a whole: In healthy donors, age-related TCR diversity loss mainly reflected lost richness. Age-matched healthy donors had significantly more diverse, less clonal blood TCR repertoires than untreated cancer patients. Across the chemotherapy interval, each cancer cohort showed higher median generation probability, suggesting thymic rebound.

The CDR3 is 13 residues long. Germline V gives CDR1 SQVTM, CDR2 ANQGSEA. V shed 0 bases, J shed 10 bases, and the junction held 8 bases outside the gene matches. The template was genomic DNA from peripheral blood, not RNA. Multiplex touch-down PCR with TRB-A/B primers amplified rearranged V-D-J TRB sequences. TCRdb recomputed calls from the multiplex PCR reads with MiXCR, one row per CDR3 protein. The table shows under 3,500 distinct CDR3 sequences, with around a third occurring only once. The rearrangement uses TRBV29-1 and TRBJ1-1, with 7 positions matching TRBD1. The sample comprised blood. The receptor was derived from a human donor with a solid tumor. CDR3 protein: CSVEDLTGDSAFF. The CDR3 coding sequence is TGCAGCGTTGAAGACCTCACAGGGGATTCAGCTTTCTTT.